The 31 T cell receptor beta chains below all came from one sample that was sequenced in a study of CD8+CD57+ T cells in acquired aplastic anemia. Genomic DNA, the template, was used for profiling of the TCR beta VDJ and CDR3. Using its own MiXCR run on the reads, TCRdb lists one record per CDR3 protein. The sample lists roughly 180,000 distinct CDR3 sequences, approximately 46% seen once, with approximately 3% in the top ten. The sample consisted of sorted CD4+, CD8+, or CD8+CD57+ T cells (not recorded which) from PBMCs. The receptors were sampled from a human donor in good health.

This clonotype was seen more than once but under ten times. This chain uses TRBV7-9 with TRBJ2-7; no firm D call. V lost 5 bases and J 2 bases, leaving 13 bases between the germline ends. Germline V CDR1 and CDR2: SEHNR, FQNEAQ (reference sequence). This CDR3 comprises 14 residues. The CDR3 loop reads CASSLNYTAYEQYF. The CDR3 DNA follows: TGTGCCAGCAGCCTAAACTACACGGCCTACGAGCAGTACTTC.

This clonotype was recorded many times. The CDR3 reads CATSRDGGGGKTEAFF. In nucleotides, the CDR3 is TGTGCCACCAGCAGAGATGGGGGGGGGGGGAAGACTGAAGCTTTCTTT. This chain connects TRBV15 to TRBJ1-1; D may be TRBD1 (5 bases). V shed 0 bases and J shed 5 bases, with 16 bases lying between them. Germline V gives CDR1 LNHNV, CDR2 YYDKDF (reference sequence). There are 16 residues in the CDR3.

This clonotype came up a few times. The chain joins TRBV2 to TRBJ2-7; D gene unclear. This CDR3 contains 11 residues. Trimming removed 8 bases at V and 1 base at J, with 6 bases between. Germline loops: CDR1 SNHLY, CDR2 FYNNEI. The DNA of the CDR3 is TGTGCCAGCTTGGAGTCCTACGAGCAGTACTTC. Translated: CASLESYEQYF.

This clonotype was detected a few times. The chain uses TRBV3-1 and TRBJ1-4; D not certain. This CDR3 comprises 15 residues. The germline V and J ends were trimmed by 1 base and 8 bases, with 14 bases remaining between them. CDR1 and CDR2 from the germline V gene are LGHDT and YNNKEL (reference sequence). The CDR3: CASSQGPGKGEKLFF. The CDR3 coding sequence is TGTGCCAGCAGCCAAGGACCCGGGAAGGGCGAAAAACTGTTTTTT. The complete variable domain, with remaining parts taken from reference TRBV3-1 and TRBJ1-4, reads DTAVSQTPKYLVTQMGNDKSIKCEQNLGHDTMYWYKQDSKKFLKIMFSYNNKELIINETVPNRFSPKSPDKAHLNLHINSLELGDSAVYFCASSQGPGKGEKLFFGSGTQLSVL.

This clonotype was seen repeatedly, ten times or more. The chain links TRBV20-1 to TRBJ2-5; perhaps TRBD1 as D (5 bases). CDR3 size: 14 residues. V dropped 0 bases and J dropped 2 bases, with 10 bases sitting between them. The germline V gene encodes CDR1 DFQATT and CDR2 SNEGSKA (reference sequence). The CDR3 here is CSARDSQGQETQYF. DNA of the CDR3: TGCAGTGCTAGAGATTCCCAGGGACAAGAGACCCAGTACTTC.

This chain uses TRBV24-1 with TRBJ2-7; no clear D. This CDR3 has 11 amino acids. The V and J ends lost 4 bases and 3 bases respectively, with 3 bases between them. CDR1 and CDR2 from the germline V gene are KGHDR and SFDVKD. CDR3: CATSDRYEQYF. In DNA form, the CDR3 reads TGTGCCACCAGTGACCGCTACGAGCAGTACTTC.

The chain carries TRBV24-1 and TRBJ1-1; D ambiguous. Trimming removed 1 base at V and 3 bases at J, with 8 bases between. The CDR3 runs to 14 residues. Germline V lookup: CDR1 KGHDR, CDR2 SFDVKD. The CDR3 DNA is TGTGCCACCAGTGATTTTAGCGGGGACACTGAAGCTTTCTTT. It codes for CATSDFSGDTEAFF.

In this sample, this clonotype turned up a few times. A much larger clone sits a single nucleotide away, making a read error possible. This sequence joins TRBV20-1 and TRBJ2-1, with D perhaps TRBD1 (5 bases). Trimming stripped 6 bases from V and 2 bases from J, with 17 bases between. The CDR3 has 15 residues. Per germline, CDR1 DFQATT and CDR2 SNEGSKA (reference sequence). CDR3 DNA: TGCAGTGCAGAAGGGGCAGTAGAAGCCTACAATGAGCAGTTCTTC. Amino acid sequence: CSAEGAVEAYNEQFF.

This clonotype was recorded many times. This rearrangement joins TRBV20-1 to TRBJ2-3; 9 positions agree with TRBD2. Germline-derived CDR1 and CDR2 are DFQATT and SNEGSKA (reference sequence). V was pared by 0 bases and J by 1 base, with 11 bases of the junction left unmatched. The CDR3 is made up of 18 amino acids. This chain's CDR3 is CSARDRLAGPRGTDTQYF. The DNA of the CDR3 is TGCAGTGCTAGAGATCGCCTAGCGGGACCCCGGGGCACAGATACGCAGTATTTT.

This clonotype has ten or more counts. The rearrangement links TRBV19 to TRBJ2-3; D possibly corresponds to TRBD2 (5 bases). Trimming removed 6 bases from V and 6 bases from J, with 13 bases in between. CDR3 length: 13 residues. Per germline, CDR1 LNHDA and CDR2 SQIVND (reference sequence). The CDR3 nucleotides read TGTGCCAGTAGGTCCCTAGCTGCGGATACGCAGTATTTT. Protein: CASRSLAADTQYF.

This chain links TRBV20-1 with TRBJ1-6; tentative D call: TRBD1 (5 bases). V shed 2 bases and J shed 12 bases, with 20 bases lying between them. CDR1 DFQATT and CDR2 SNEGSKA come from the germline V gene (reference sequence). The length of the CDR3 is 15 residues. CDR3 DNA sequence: TGCAGTGCTAGACCTCTGGGGCGGGACGTGCAACCCCTCCACTTT. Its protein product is CSARPLGRDVQPLHF.

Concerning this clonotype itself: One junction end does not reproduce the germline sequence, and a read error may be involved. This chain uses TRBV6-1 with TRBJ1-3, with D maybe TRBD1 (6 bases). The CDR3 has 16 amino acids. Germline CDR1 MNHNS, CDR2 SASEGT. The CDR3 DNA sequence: TGTGCCAGCAGTATAAACACAGGGCTCTCTAGAAACACCATATATTTT. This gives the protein CASSINTGLSRNTIYF.

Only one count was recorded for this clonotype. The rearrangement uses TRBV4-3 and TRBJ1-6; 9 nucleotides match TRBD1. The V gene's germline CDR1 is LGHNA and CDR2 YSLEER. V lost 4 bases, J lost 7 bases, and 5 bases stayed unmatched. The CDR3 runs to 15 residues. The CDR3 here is CASSPQGAYNSPLHF. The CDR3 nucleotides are TGCGCCAGCAGCCCACAGGGGGCGTACAATTCACCCCTCCACTTT.

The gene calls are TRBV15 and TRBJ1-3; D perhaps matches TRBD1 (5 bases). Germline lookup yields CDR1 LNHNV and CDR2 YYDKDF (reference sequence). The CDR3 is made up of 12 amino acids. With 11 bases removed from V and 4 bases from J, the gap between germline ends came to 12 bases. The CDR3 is CAAQGSGNTIYF. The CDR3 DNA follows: TGTGCCGCCCAGGGCTCCGGAAACACCATATATTTT.

CDR3 amino acids: CASSLTRGYEQFF. The CDR3 region has the DNA TGTGCCAGTAGCCTGACCAGGGGCTATGAGCAGTTCTTC. The rearrangement uses TRBV19 and TRBJ2-1; D is perhaps TRBD1 (6 bases). Germline loops: CDR1 LNHDA, CDR2 SQIVND (reference sequence). V was clipped by 6 bases and J by 8 bases, with 14 bases between them. The CDR3 is made up of 13 amino acids.

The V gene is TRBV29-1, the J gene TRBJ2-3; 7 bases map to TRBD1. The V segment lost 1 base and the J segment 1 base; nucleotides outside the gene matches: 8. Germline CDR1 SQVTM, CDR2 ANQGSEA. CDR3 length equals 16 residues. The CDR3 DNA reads TGCAGCGTTGAAGCGACAGGGTCGGGTCGCACAGATACGCAGTATTTT. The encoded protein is CSVEATGSGRTDTQYF.

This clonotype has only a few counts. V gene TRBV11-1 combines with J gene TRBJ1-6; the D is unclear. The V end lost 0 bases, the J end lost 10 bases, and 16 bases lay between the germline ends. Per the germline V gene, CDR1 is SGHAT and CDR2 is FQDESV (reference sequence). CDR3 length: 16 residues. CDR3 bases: TGTGCCAGCAGCTTAGCGAGGAAAGGGAGAGGCTCACCCCTCCACTTT. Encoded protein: CASSLARKGRGSPLHF. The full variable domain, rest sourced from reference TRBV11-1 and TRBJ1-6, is EAEVAQSPRYKITEKSQAVAFWCDPISGHATLYWYRQILGQGPELLVQFQDESVVDDSQLPKDRFSAERLKGVDSTLKIQPAELGDSAMYLCASSLARKGRGSPLHFGNGTRLTVT.

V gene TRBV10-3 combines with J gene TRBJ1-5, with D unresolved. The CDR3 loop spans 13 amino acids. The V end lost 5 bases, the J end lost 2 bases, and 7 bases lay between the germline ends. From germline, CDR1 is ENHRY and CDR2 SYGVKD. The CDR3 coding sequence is TGTGCCATCAGTAGGGAGGGCAATCAGCCCCAGCATTTT. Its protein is CAISREGNQPQHF.

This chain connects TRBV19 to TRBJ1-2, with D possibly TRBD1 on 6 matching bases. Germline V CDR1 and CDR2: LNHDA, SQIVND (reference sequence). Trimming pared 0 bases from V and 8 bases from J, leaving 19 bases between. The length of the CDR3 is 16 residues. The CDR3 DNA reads TGTGCCAGTAGTATAGACAGGGGTAAAGTGGCGAGGGGCTACACCTTC. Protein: CASSIDRGKVARGYTF.

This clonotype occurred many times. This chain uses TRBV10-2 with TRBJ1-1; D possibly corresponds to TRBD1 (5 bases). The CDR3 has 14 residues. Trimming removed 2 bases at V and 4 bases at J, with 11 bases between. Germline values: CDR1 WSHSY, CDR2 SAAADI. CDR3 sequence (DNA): TGCGCCAGCAGTGAGGTCGGTGGGGGCACTGAAGCTTTCTTT. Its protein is CASSEVGGGTEAFF.

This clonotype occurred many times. The CDR3 DNA reads TGTGCCACCAGTGATCAGGGGACAGGCTACTACAATGAGCAGTTCTTC. Translated, it gives CATSDQGTGYYNEQFF. J is TRBJ2-1 and V is TRBV24-1, with 8 bases aligning to TRBD1. Germline-derived CDR1 and CDR2 are KGHDR and SFDVKD. The CDR3 sequence is 16 residues long. V shed 3 bases and J 3 bases; nucleotides not matched to a gene: 6.

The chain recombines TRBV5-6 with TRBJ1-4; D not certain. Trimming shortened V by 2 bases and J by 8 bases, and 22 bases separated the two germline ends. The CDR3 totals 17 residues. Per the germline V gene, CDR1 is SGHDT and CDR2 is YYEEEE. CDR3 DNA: TGTGCCAGCAGCTTAGATCGGTGGGGAGGCGGCAACGAAAAACTGTTTTTT. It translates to CASSLDRWGGGNEKLFF.

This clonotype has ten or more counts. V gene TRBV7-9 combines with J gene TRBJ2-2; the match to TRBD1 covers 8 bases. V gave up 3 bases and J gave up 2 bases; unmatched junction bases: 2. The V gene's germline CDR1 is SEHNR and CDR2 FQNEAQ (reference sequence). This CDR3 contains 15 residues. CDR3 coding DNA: TGTGCCAGCAGCTTGGACAGGGTAAACACCGGGGAGCTGTTTTTT. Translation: CASSLDRVNTGELFF.

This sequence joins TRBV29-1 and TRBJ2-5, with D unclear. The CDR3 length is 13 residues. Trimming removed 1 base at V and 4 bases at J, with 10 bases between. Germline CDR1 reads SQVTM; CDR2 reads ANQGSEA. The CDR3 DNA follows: TGCAGCGTTGAAGGTGGCCATAGAGAGACCCAGTACTTC. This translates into CSVEGGHRETQYF. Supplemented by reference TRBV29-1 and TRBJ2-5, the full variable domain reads SAVISQKPSRDICQRGTSLTIQCQVDSQVTMMFWYRQQPGQSLTLIATANQGSEATYESGFVIDKFPISRPNLTFSTLTVSNMSPEDSSIYLCSVEGGHRETQYFGPGTRLLVL.

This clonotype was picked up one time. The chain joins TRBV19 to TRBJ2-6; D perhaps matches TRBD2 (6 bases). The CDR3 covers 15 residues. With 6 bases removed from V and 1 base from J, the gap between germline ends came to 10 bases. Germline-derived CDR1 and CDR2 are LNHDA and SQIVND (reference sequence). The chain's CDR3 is CASSRGLSGANVLTF. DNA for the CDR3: TGTGCCAGTAGCCGAGGACTATCTGGGGCCAACGTCCTGACTTTC.

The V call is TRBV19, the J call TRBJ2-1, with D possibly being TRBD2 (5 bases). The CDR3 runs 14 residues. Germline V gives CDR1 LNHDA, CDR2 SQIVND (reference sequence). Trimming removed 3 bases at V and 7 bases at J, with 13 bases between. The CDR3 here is CASSMRAPLNEQFF. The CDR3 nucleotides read TGTGCCAGTAGTATGAGGGCCCCTTTGAATGAGCAGTTCTTC.

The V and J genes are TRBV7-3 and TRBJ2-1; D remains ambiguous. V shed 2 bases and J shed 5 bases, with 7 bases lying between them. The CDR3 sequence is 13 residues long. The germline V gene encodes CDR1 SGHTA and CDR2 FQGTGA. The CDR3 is CASSLDPNNEQFF. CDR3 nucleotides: TGTGCCAGCAGCTTAGATCCGAACAATGAGCAGTTCTTC.

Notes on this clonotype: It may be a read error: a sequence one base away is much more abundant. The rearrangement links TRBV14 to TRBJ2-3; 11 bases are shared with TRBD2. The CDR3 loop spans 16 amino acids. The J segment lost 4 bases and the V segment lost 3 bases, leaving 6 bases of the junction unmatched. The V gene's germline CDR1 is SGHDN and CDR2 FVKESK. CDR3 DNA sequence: TGTGCCAGCAGCCAGCGACTAGCGGGGAACGCAGATACGCAGTATTTT. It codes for CASSQRLAGNADTQYF.

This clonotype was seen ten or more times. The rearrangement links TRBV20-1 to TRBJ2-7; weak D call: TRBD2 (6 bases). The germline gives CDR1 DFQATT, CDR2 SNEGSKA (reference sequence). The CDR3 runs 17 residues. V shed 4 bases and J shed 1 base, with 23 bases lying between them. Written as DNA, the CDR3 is TGCAGTGCTAAAGGGTTGACGGGGAGGCTTAAGTCCTACGAGCAGTACTTC. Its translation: CSAKGLTGRLKSYEQYF.

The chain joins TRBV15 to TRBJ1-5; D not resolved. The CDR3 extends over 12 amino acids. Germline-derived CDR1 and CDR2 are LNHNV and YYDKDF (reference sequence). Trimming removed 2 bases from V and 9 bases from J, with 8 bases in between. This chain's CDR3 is CATSRNDRPQHF. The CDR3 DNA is TGTGCCACCAGCAGAAACGATCGGCCCCAGCATTTT. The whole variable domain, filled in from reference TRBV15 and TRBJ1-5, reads DAMVIQNPRYQVTQFGKPVTLSCSQTLNHNVMYWYQQKSSQAPKLLFHYYDKDFNNEADTPDNFQSRRPNTSFCFLDIRSPGLGDTAMYLCATSRNDRPQHFGDGTRLSIL.

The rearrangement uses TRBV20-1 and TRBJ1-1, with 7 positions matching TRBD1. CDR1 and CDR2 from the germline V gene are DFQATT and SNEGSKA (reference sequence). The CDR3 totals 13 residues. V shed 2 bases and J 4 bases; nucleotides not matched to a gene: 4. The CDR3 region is CSARSGGSTEAFF. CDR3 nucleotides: TGCAGTGCTAGATCAGGGGGTTCCACTGAAGCTTTCTTT.